This entry concerns a single TCR beta chain. The target antigen is unknown. This sample was taken from a study of shared clonotypes between healthy human individuals. Study-level findings and limits: Measured sharing among donors was expected to vary with sequencing depth. Genetic and exposure-history diversity was limited by the small donor number. Generation probability values for non-shared clonotypes were lower than those for clonotypes shared by all four donors.

The V end lost 5 bases, the J end lost 13 bases, and 14 bases lay between the germline ends. The CDR3 covers 11 residues. CDR1 is MNHNS, CDR2 SASEGT, per germline. Healthy adults negative for HIV, lacking recent acute infections or vaccinations, served as donors. The assay was immunoSEQ multiplex PCR, and TCRdb's table has in-frame clones only and misses some. Of roughly 2.5 million clones in the sample, around nine tenths were seen once. This chain uses TRBV6-1 with TRBJ1-2; D not certain. The sequence derives from a man aged 18 to 30 in good health. Sequences were obtained from naive CD4+ T cells sorted from blood. The subset was: CD45RA+ positively selected. CDR3 coding DNA: TGTGCCAGCAGTCACCCCGCCGGGCCCACCTTC. Translated, it gives CASSHPAGPTF.